Listed here is a single T cell receptor beta chain. This clone is regarded as medium-sized (0.01 to 0.1%). It lacks a known antigen. No much larger clonotype is one base removed from it; base qualities were not supplied. This sample is drawn from a study of cytotoxic CD8 clonotypes in ibrutinib-treated CLL (TCRdb year 2021). Regarding the study in general: The cohort included about 15 treatment-naive and about a dozen relapsed/refractory patients; roughly 17 were IGHV unmutated. Responses were partial in around 24 patients and complete in 2; after median approximately 69 months follow-up, about 14 stayed in remission and some twelve progressed. Samples at response were collected after a median of roughly 13 months of treatment, with a range of about 6 to 40 months. An average of around 250,000 productive templates and 80,000 to 95,000 productive rearrangements was obtained per sample. Of the roughly 90 people in the trial, around 26 had longitudinal samples available. Cryopreserved peripheral blood mononuclear cells were collected at three points: before therapy, at response, and at either sustained remission or disease progression. Every sample from remission and from progressive disease was obtained while the patients were still on ibrutinib. The study at large found these results: Clonality rose at ibrutinib response, remained stable during sustained remission, and dropped back toward baseline at progression. Public clonotypes were rare and either contracted or stayed stable during treatment, and the rise in clonality at ibrutinib response reflected the expansion of private clonotypes. Sampling times were not matched between sustained-remission and progressing patients, and lymph node repertoires were not studied. Baseline clonality exceeded that of age-matched healthy donors and correlated strongly with circulating CD8+ T-cell counts.

On a MiSeq, deep resolution sequencing aimed for a depth between 1 in 1 million and 1 in 200,000 T cells, with each clonotype covered roughly 10x on average. TCR beta libraries were generated with the immunoSEQ hsTCRB Kit. Regarding the original processing steps: ImmunoSEQ Data Assistant and ImmunoSEQ Analyzer were used for data analysis, and V, D and J genes were assigned according to IMGT definitions. Clonality, which ranges from 0 to 1, was calculated by subtracting the normalized Shannon entropy of productive rearrangement frequencies from one. Only overrepresented clonotypes making up at least 0.05% of the repertoire of each patient were included in the public clonotype analysis. Repertoires from thirteen age-matched healthy donors in immuneACCESS were used as clonality controls. TCRdb obtained this table from immuneACCESS and retained in-frame rearrangements with V and J assigned. These tables miss some clones; where compared with another copy, unresolved V genes account for less than half of the shortfall, and the remainder is unexplained. Clonal size and the V and J genes are those of that table, whereas D and trimming came from the DNA. The sample table records just under 70,000 clones; under 70% of these occur just once. The top ten constitute around 5.8% of the sample.

V and J are trimmed by 6 bases and 4 bases, and the gene matches miss 7 bases of the junction. Via the germline V gene (reference sequence), CDR1 is LNHDA and CDR2 SQIVND. Spanning cysteine to phenylalanine, the CDR3 consists of 15 amino acids. The DNA shown is the 45-base CDR3, in frame from base 1. The time point label, as the study defines it: approximately 11 months on ibrutinib. For TCR beta library preparation, roughly 2.2 micrograms of genomic DNA was extracted from cryopreserved PBMCs. High-throughput TCR beta sequencing was performed on longitudinal blood samples from CLL patients receiving ibrutinib monotherapy. The patients were enrolled in a single-center, open-label phase 2 trial of ibrutinib monotherapy.

This TCR came from a human donor with chronic lymphocytic leukemia. The V and J segments used are TRBV19 and TRBJ1-5; TRBD1 fits 9 bases in the junction. The sample in question was PBMCs, obtained after 12 months of ibrutinib treatment. The DNA is as follows: TGTGCCAGTAGCCAGTTGGACAGGGGTAATCAGCCCCAGCATTTT. Translated, it reads CASSQLDRGNQPQHF.